These 20 T cell receptor beta chains share one sample of origin, sequenced in a study of CD8 T cells in Susac syndrome. Reverse transcription of roughly 0.45 to 1 ug RNA was carried out with random hexamers. TCRdb called the immunoSEQ multiplex PCR reads again in MiXCR, with one record for every CDR3 protein. The table shows roughly 130,000 distinct CDR3 sequences, with about 95% occurring only once. Sequences were obtained from CD4+ T cells from PBMCs. These receptors all stem from a human donor with multiple sclerosis.

This chain connects TRBV6-5 to TRBJ1-2; D is uncertain. Trimming removed 2 bases at V and 4 bases at J, with 14 bases between. Germline CDR1 reads MNHEY; CDR2 reads SVGAGI. The CDR3 is made up of 15 amino acids. In DNA form, the CDR3 reads TGTGCCAGCAGTTACGACGCCGGGAGGGTCTATGGCTACACCTTC. Its translation: CASSYDAGRVYGYTF.

This chain joins TRBV20-1 and TRBJ2-1, with 12 bases matching TRBD2. The J segment lost 9 bases and the V segment lost 3 bases, leaving 6 bases of the junction unmatched. The CDR3 is 14 amino acids. The germline V gene has CDR1 DFQATT and CDR2 SNEGSKA (reference sequence). The CDR3 sequence: CSASASGGAGEQFF. For the CDR3, the DNA is TGCAGTGCTAGCGCTAGCGGGGGGGCGGGTGAGCAGTTCTTC.

The chain carries TRBV12-3 or TRBV12-4 and TRBJ1-5; D gene unclear. V gave up 3 bases and J gave up 3 bases, with 3 bases separating them. The CDR3 covers 12 residues. The CDR3 DNA reads as TGTGCCAGCAGTTTTAACAATCAGCCCCAGCATTTT. Its translation is CASSFNNQPQHF.

The chain carries TRBV9 and TRBJ2-1; 12 bases align to TRBD2. The CDR3 extends over 14 amino acids. V was pared by 3 bases and J by 6 bases, with 1 base of the junction left unmatched. Per germline, CDR1 SGDLS and CDR2 YYNGEE. CDR3 loop: CASSATSGSNEQFF. The CDR3 nucleotides read TGTGCCAGCAGCGCGACTAGCGGGAGCAATGAGCAGTTCTTC.

This chain uses TRBV2 with TRBJ2-5, with TRBD2 identical over 7 bases. Germline V lookup: CDR1 SNHLY, CDR2 FYNNEI. Trimming took 5 bases from V and 7 from J; bases not matched to a gene: 4. CDR3 length: 12 residues. CDR3 sequence: CASSLGRGTQYF. For the CDR3, the DNA is TGTGCCAGCAGTCTTGGGAGGGGGACCCAGTACTTC.

The chain couples TRBV18 to TRBJ2-6; D is possibly TRBD1 (5 bases). The CDR3 consists of 14 residues. Germline values: CDR1 KGHSH, CDR2 LQKENI. V was trimmed by 8 bases and J by 2 bases, leaving 10 bases between them. In DNA form, the CDR3 reads TGTGCCAGCCCTGAAGGGGCTGGGGCCAACGTCCTGACTTTC. The encoded protein is CASPEGAGANVLTF.

The genes are TRBV5-6 and TRBJ1-1; D gene uncertain. Germline CDR1 reads SGHDT; CDR2 reads YYEEEE. The CDR3 totals 15 residues. V was shortened by 6 bases and J by 0 bases, with 15 bases between the two germline ends. As DNA, the CDR3 is TGTGCCAGCATCGGGTCGGGCTACATGAACACTGAAGCTTTCTTT. The encoded protein is CASIGSGYMNTEAFF.

CDR3 sequence: CASSTGTGGAGETQYF. CDR3 coding DNA: TGTGCCAGCAGCACGGGGACAGGGGGCGCGGGGGAGACCCAGTACTTC. J is TRBJ2-5 and V is TRBV5-8, with 12 positions matching TRBD1. This CDR3 region has 16 residues. Germline V gene lookup returns CDR1 SGHTS and CDR2 YDEGEE. J was trimmed by 5 bases and V by 4 bases; bases with no gene match: 9. Full variable domain (missing parts from reference TRBV5-8 and TRBJ2-5): EAGVTQSPTHLIKTRGQQATLRCSPISGHTSVYWYQQALGLGLQFLLWYDEGEERNRGNFPPRFSGRQFPNYSSELNVNALELEDSALYLCASSTGTGGAGETQYFGPGTRLLVL.

The V call is TRBV2, the J call TRBJ1-1; D uncertain. Per germline, CDR1 SNHLY and CDR2 FYNNEI. The CDR3 totals 13 residues. Trimming removed 11 bases at V and 1 base at J, with 14 bases between. The CDR3 spells CAGHRETNTEAFF. CDR3 bases: TGTGCCGGCCACCGGGAGACGAACACTGAAGCTTTCTTT.

The J gene is TRBJ2-7, the V gene TRBV12-3 or TRBV12-4; TRBD2 aligns across 9 bases. This CDR3 is 16 amino acids long. Trimming at V came to 2 bases and at J to 2 bases, leaving 7 bases not matched to a gene. The CDR3 sequence: CASSLSGSGSPYEQYF. The CDR3 coding sequence is TGTGCCAGCAGTTTAAGCGGTAGCGGGAGCCCCTACGAGCAGTACTTC.

The chain couples TRBV3-1 to TRBJ2-7; D might be TRBD2 (6 bases). The CDR3 spans 15 residues. Trimming shortened V by 4 bases and J by 6 bases, and 19 bases separated the two germline ends. Germline V gene data show CDR1 as LGHDT and CDR2 as YNNKEL (reference sequence). The CDR3 region is CASSPGGAGGAEQYF. CDR3 nucleotide sequence: TGTGCCAGCAGCCCCGGAGGGGCAGGTGGAGCCGAGCAGTACTTC.

The V and J genes are TRBV10-3 and TRBJ1-2; 10 nucleotides align to TRBD1. The CDR3 is 14 amino acids. V shed 5 bases and J 4 bases; nucleotides not matched to a gene: 4. The germline V gene has CDR1 ENHRY and CDR2 SYGVKD. DNA of the CDR3: TGTGCCATCAGTCCCGGGACAGGGGTCTATGGCTACACCTTC. This translates into CAISPGTGVYGYTF.

CDR3 sequence reads: CASSPLQTSGRAFF. Here the CDR3 DNA reads TGTGCCAGCTCACCGCTCCAGACTAGCGGGAGGGCTTTCTTC. This sequence joins TRBV18 and TRBJ2-1; 14 bases are shared with TRBD2. Losses at the gene ends were 3 bases for V and 16 bases for J; bases not matched to a gene: 8. The CDR3 sequence is 14 residues long. Looked up from germline, CDR1 is KGHSH and CDR2 is LQKENI.

This clonotype was observed a single time. V usage is TRBV6-2 or TRBV6-3 and J usage is TRBJ1-6; D is undetermined. Trimming took off 4 bases at V and 8 bases at J, with 9 bases between the two ends. The CDR3 consists of 13 residues. Germline-derived CDR1 and CDR2 are MNHEY and SVGEGT. The CDR3 region has the DNA TGTGCCAGCAGTTTCTTTCGGGATTCACCCCTCCACTTT. Protein: CASSFFRDSPLHF.

The chain carries TRBV29-1 and TRBJ2-3; 7 bases line up with TRBD2. The CDR3 has 15 amino acids. Trimming removed 7 bases from V and 0 bases from J; junction bases left unmatched: 10. Germline-derived CDR1 and CDR2 are SQVTM and ANQGSEA. CDR3 sequence reads: CSATGGLGSTDTQYF. In DNA form, the CDR3 reads TGCAGCGCCACCGGAGGACTAGGTAGCACAGATACGCAGTATTTT.

The chain recombines TRBV4-2 with TRBJ2-3; 8 bases are a match to TRBD1. The CDR3 is 17 amino acids. Germline assignment: CDR1 LGHNA and CDR2 YNFKEQ. Germline trimming cut 6 bases from V and 1 base from J; bases unmatched to any gene: 12. CDR3 nucleotide sequence: TGTGCCAGCAGTAAGAACAGGTTGGGACAGGGCACAGATACGCAGTATTTT. Translated: CASSKNRLGQGTDTQYF.

In DNA form, the CDR3 reads TGTGCCAGCAGCCCACAACCCTGGATTACAGATACGCAGTATTTT. This codes for CASSPQPWITDTQYF. This chain uses TRBV7-2 with TRBJ2-3; unclear D gene. Germline CDR1 is SGHTA and CDR2 is FQGNSA. This CDR3 contains 15 residues. V was trimmed by 5 bases and J by 3 bases, leaving 15 bases between them.

The chain recombines TRBV2 with TRBJ2-7, with 9 bases that match TRBD1. CDR1 SNHLY and CDR2 FYNNEI come from the germline V gene. The length of the CDR3 is 14 residues. Trimming took 6 bases from V and 6 from J; bases not matched to a gene: 9. CDR3 in DNA: TGTGCCAGCAGGAGGGACAGGGTGGCCTCCGAGCAGTACTTC. Its translation is CASRRDRVASEQYF.

The gene calls are TRBV9 and TRBJ1-2; D remains unclear. Germline CDR1 and CDR2: SGDLS and YYNGEE. The CDR3 covers 13 residues. The V gene lost 0 bases and the J gene lost 8 bases, with 11 bases spanning the gap. The CDR3, as DNA: TGTGCCAGCAGCGTAGCTCGGGGTTACGGCTACACCTTC. This translates into CASSVARGYGYTF.

The chain is built from TRBV24-1 and TRBJ2-3; D uncertain. Per germline, CDR1 KGHDR and CDR2 SFDVKD. The CDR3 runs to 15 residues. V gave up 3 bases and J gave up 2 bases, with 11 bases separating them. Here the CDR3 DNA reads TGTGCCACCAGTGATCCTACCGGGTCCACAGATACGCAGTATTTT. Translating gives CATSDPTGSTDTQYF.